The entry that follows covers one T cell receptor beta chain sequence. The CDR3 has 14 residues. Germline CDR1 MNHEY, CDR2 SMNVEV (reference sequence). V lost 3 bases and J lost 2; bases outside the gene matches: 4. 13 Jbeta primers and 60 Vbeta primers were used for the PCR. Method: immunoSEQ multiplex PCR; TCRdb's copy keeps in-frame clones and lacks some. The sample has about 150,000 clones, 65% to 90% seen once; the top ten hold around 7%. The data are from a study of cytomegalovirus exposure and HLA in healthy donors. The chain employs TRBV27 and TRBJ2-7; 7 nucleotides match TRBD1. The sequencing sample was made of PBMCs. The sequence came from a woman in her forties or fifties in good health and CMV-seropositive. DNA for the CDR3: TGTGCCAGCAGTTTGCGGCAGGGGGCCTACGAGCAGTACTTC. Its protein product is CASSLRQGAYEQYF.